Listed below are T cell receptor beta chains from one sample, sequenced in a study of control samples from healthy donors and cancer patients. Sequencing used immunoSEQ multiplex PCR; TCRdb keeps in-frame clones, though not all of them. This table holds approximately 120,000 clones, over 75% found once. The sequencing input was blood. The receptors here all came from a man in his sixties in good health. Each CDR3 is given with its conserved first and last residue. Fields, in order: D gene, clone size, J gene, V gene, CDR3 DNA, CDR3 protein. The D gene is left open where the match is weak. Expanded clones get a size class; other rows say once, few or many, or leave the size out.

. | . | TRBJ2-2 | TRBV3-1/TRBV3-2 | TGTGCCAGCAGCCACCGGACAGATTCGGGGGAGCTGTTTTTT | CASSHRTDSGELFF
. | once | TRBJ1-4 | TRBV18 | TGTGCCAGCTCACCAGGGCTAATCGGAACTAATGAAAAACTGTTTTTT | CASSPGLIGTNEKLFF
. | . | TRBJ1-2 | TRBV18 | TGTGCCAGCTCACCACTTAGGGATCCCCCGCTTAGCTATGGCTACACCTTC | CASSPLRDPPLSYGYTF
. | . | TRBJ2-6 | TRBV6-5 | TGTGCCAGCAGTTATACAGGGTCTGGGGCCAACGTCCTGACTTTC | CASSYTGSGANVLTF
. | . | TRBJ1-2 | TRBV7-2 | TGTGCCACCCGTATGCTGGGTTTATCCTATGGCTACACCTTC | CATRMLGLSYGYTF
. | . | TRBJ1-2 | TRBV12-3/TRBV12-4 | TGTGCCAGCAGTGTCCATAACTATGGCTACACCTTC | CASSVHNYGYTF
. | . | TRBJ1-2 | TRBV28 | TGTGCCAGCAGTCCTCGACCGCAAAACTATGGCTACACCTTC | CASSPRPQNYGYTF
. | . | TRBJ1-5 | TRBV6-2/TRBV6-3 | TGTGCCAGCAGTGACAGGCCACACCGAACGACGGTTCAGCCCCAGCATTTT | CASSDRPHRTTVQPQHF
. | once | TRBJ1-2 | TRBV12-3/TRBV12-4 | TGTGCCAGCAGTGCCGGCTATGGCTACACCTTC | CASSAGYGYTF
TRBD1 | . | TRBJ2-7 | TRBV19 | TGTGCCAGTAGTATAGATCCTCCAGGGGGAATCTCCTACGAGCAGTACTTC | CASSIDPPGGISYEQYF
TRBD1 | . | TRBJ2-1 | TRBV7-2 | TGTGCCAGCAGCCGGGACAGGGTCCATGAGCAGTTCTTC | CASSRDRVHEQFF
TRBD2 | . | TRBJ2-3 | TRBV6-6 | TGTGCCAGCAACCAGGGGACTAGCGGAAACACAGATACGCAGTATTTT | CASNQGTSGNTDTQYF
. | . | TRBJ1-2 | TRBV5-1 | TGCGCCAGCAGCTTAGACGCCCGGGACTTGTATGGCTACACCTTC | CASSLDARDLYGYTF
. | . | TRBJ2-7 | TRBV7-6 | TGTGCCAGCAGCTTAGGGGGGGACAGCTCGGACGAGCAGTACTTC | CASSLGGDSSDEQYF
. | once | TRBJ1-5 | TRBV20-1 | TGCAGTGCTAGTTACTCGGCTTATCAGCCCCAGCATTTT | CSASYSAYQPQHF
. | . | TRBJ1-6 | TRBV4-3 | TGCGCCAGCAGCCCGGCCTTCCAGAACTCCTATAATTCACCCCTCCACTTT | CASSPAFQNSYNSPLHF
. | . | TRBJ1-6 | TRBV14 | TGTGCCAGCAGCAGGGAGACAGTAAATTCACCCCTCCACTTT | CASSRETVNSPLHF
TRBD1 | . | TRBJ1-3 | TRBV6-5 | TGTGCCAGCAGTTACCGGGGACAGGGAAACACCATATATTTT | CASSYRGQGNTIYF
. | . | TRBJ2-2 | TRBV7-3 | TGTGCCAGCAGCCCACTGCCCGGAGGGGGCGCCGAGGGGGACACCGGGGAGCTGTTTTTT | CASSPLPGGGAEGDTGELFF
. | . | TRBJ2-7 | TRBV7-3 | TGTGCCAGCAGCTTAAAACGGGGGTATTGCTCCTACGAGCAGTACTTC | CASSLKRGYCSYEQYF
. | . | TRBJ2-3 | TRBV5-4 | TGTGCCAGCAGCTGGGATCGCACAGATACGCAGTATTTT | CASSWDRTDTQYF
. | . | TRBJ2-7 | TRBV23-1 | TGCGCCAGCAGTCGGACCAGGGAGCACGAGCAGTACTTC | CASSRTREHEQYF
. | . | TRBJ2-3 | TRBV5-1 | TGCGCCAGCAGCTTACAGGAGAGAGATACGCAGTATTTT | CASSLQERDTQYF
TRBD2 | . | TRBJ2-5 | TRBV6-5 | TGTGCCAGCAGTTACAGCGGGGGTAGCGAGACCCAGTACTTC | CASSYSGGSETQYF
. | . | TRBJ1-1 | TRBV5-1 | TGCGCCAGCAGCTTGGCGCAGGGATTGGAGAATGAAGCTTTCTTT | CASSLAQGLENEAFF
. | once | TRBJ2-7 | TRBV9 | TGTGCCAGCAGCGTAGGAGACGCCATCGGGGGGCCGAAAGAGCAGTACTTC | CASSVGDAIGGPKEQYF
. | . | TRBJ2-2 | TRBV28 | TGTGCCAGCAGTTTCACGTACGGGATCACCGGGGAGCTGTTTTTT | CASSFTYGITGELFF
. | . | TRBJ1-6 | TRBV7-4 | TGTGCCAGCAGCTTAGCCTCCTATCAACAGTATAATTCACCCCTCCACTTT | CASSLASYQQYNSPLHF
. | once | TRBJ1-6 | TRBV18 | TGTGCCAGCTCACCAGGGGGAATTTTATATTCACCCCTCCACTTT | CASSPGGILYSPLHF
. | . | TRBJ1-4 | TRBV4-3 | TGCGCCAGCAGCCGCGACCTAGATGGGCGGAAACTGTTTTTT | CASSRDLDGRKLFF
. | . | TRBJ2-7 | TRBV20-1 | TGCAGTGTGGACTCTACCTACGAGCAGTACTTC | CSVDSTYEQYF
. | . | TRBJ2-7 | TRBV5-4 | TGTGCCAGCAGCTTGGACCAAGGGGCCGCCTACGAGCAGTACTTC | CASSLDQGAAYEQYF
TRBD2 | . | TRBJ2-7 | TRBV2 | TGTGCCAGCAGTGTCCTAGCGGGGGGATGGTACTTC | CASSVLAGGWYF
. | once | TRBJ2-2 | TRBV7-2 | TGTGCCAGCAGAGACAACAGGGTGGCGACCGGGGAGCTGTTTTTT | CASRDNRVATGELFF
TRBD1 | . | TRBJ1-4 | TRBV24-1 | TGTGCCACCAGTGATCCCGGACAGGGGAATGAAAAACTGTTTTTT | CATSDPGQGNEKLFF